Reported below is one TCR beta chain. Its target is unknown. V was shortened by 0 bases and J by 5 bases, with 17 bases between the two germline ends. There are 15 residues in the CDR3. Germline V gene lookup returns CDR1 GTSNPN and CDR2 SVGIG (reference sequence). The data stem from a study of beta chain features in type 1 diabetes. Purities over 95% were achieved in all sorted populations. All of the isolated RNA was reverse transcribed, so expressed TCRB transcripts were sequenced. Generated by immunoSEQ multiplex PCR, the TCRdb table keeps only in-frame clones and is missing some. The sample gives some 180,000 clones, about 12% of which show up once; 0.6% to 0.8% is in the top ten. Study-wide findings and caveats: Significant though moderate, a shortening of TCRB CDR3s appeared in all four CD4+ subsets of Type 1 diabetes patients.

Sequenced: central memory CD4+ T cells from blood. The receptor was isolated from a woman aged 18-29 years in good health. This chain joins TRBV30 and TRBJ2-7, with D perhaps matching TRBD1 (7 bases). In DNA form, the CDR3 reads TGTGCCTGGAGTGTCAGGGGGACTGCCTGGGACGAGCAGTACTTC. Translated: CAWSVRGTAWDEQYF.